Below, one TCR beta chain is given with its context. Its matching antigen is unknown. This entry comes from a study of chemoradiotherapy in HPV16-positive cancers. Repertoires were generated with immunoSEQ multiplex PCR, while TCRdb's copy carries only in-frame clones and drops some. The sample has fewer than 2,500 clones, approximately 70% seen once; the top ten hold around 29%. Study conclusions and caveats: Non-HPV-specific T cells did not expand in tumors during treatment, whereas candidate HPV-specific clones and E7-related motifs did.

The V gene end was trimmed by 5 bases and the J gene end by 7 bases; junction bases not matched to a gene: 10. CDR1 and CDR2 (germline): MNHNS, SASEGT. There are 15 residues in the CDR3. Repertoires were sampled repeatedly during chemoradiotherapy. This sample comprised tumor tissue, obtained from a patient who underwent chemoradiotherapy. The chain recombines TRBV6-1 with TRBJ2-5, with 10 bases matching TRBD2. The sequence was collected from a human donor with HPV-associated anogenital cancer. The CDR3 nucleotides read TGTGCCAGCAGTCCCCGGACTAGCGGCCTTGGGACCCAGTACTTC. It codes for CASSPRTSGLGTQYF.